This T cell receptor beta chain was profiled in a study of control samples from healthy donors and cancer patients (dated by TCRdb to the early 2020s). Regarding this clone: This clone's antigen is unknown. Per-nucleotide qualities are absent, and no much larger clonotype sits a single base away.

Library preparation was by the immunoSEQ multiplex PCR assay. TCRdb took this table from immuneACCESS and kept in-frame rearrangements with V and J called. Such tables lack part of the clones; where checked against another copy, unresolved V genes explain under half of the gap, and the rest is unexplained. The sample yields 150,000 to 200,000 clones; just over 90% were counted once. The top ten clonotypes cover about 1.4% of the sample. Sequencing input: blood. The TCR comes from a man aged 30-40 years in good health.

For the CDR3, the sequence is CAISEGTGVFGYTF. The nucleotide sequence reads TGTGCCATCAGTGAGGGGACAGGGGTTTTTGGCTACACCTTC. Rearrangement joined TRBV10-3 to TRBJ1-2; 10 nucleotides in the junction match TRBD1. From its cysteine to its phenylalanine, the CDR3 spans 14 amino acids. Left in the record is the CDR3 DNA by itself, 42 bases read in frame from the first base. CDR1 is given as ENHRY and CDR2 as SYGVKD, both from the germline V gene. Germline trimming amounts to 2 bases on V and 7 bases on J, with 4 as the count of junction bases outside the gene matches.